The T cell receptor (beta chain) described here comes from a study of Ad26.COV2.S vaccination and SARS-CoV-2 variants. Study-level points and caveats: Substantial response breadth was reportedly seen for spike-specific CD8+ and CD4+ T cells after vaccination. Similar non-spike TCR breadth was observed in recipients of vaccine and of placebo.

Assay used: immunoSEQ multiplex PCR; TCRdb lists only in-frame clones, some missing. In the table there are 200,000 to 250,000 clones, roughly 90% of which are singletons. The sample's treatment: roughly 19 received Ad26.COV2.S at low or high dose, single or two shots; about 5 received placebo; per-sample allocation not given. Repertoires come from day 63 after the first vaccine or placebo injection. The germline CDR1 and CDR2 sequences are GTSNPN and SVGIG (reference sequence). The CDR3 has 16 amino acids. Trimming cost V 0 bases and J 4 bases; bases outside gene matches: 6. With respect to this clone: Its antigen remains unidentified.

The source is a person between 18 and 65 years old who received the Ad26.COV2.S COVID-19 vaccine or a placebo. The source was peripheral blood, collected in a trial of Ad26.COV2.S vaccine versus placebo. The chain has TRBV30 and TRBJ2-2; 9 bases line up with TRBD1. The CDR3, as DNA: TGTGCCTGGAGTGTACGGGGGACAGGGATCACCGGGGAGCTGTTTTTT. It specifies CAWSVRGTGITGELFF.